This T cell receptor beta chain was observed in a study of T cells in Graves' hyperthyroidism and ophthalmopathy. Study context: Blood was drawn when the patient was first diagnosed and still untreated.

This clonotype was observed a handful of times. Trimming at V came to 5 bases and at J to 9 bases, leaving 8 bases not matched to a gene. The CDR3 is 14 amino acids. Germline V lookup: CDR1 SGHVS, CDR2 FNYEAQ. TCR beta CDR3 region amplification was performed from RNA transcripts. An initial round of RT-PCR targeting the TCR CDR3 relied on the HTBI primer set. TCRdb called the multiplex PCR reads again in MiXCR, with one record for every CDR3 protein. Among some 570,000 distinct CDR3 sequences listed, 12% to 15% were seen once. This chain connects TRBV7-6 to TRBJ2-1, with 9 bases that match TRBD1. The clonotype was recovered from a woman under 30 with Graves' ophthalmopathy. The sample was blood. CDR3 DNA sequence: TGTGCCAGCAGCGCTCGGACAGGGGTGGTTGAGCAGTTCTTC. As protein: CASSARTGVVEQFF. Full variable domain (rest looked up from reference TRBV7-6 and TRBJ2-1): GAGVSQSPRYKVTKRGQDVALRCDPISGHVSLYWYRQALGQGPEFLTYFNYEAQQDKSGLPNDRFSAERPEGSISTLTIQRTEQRDSAMYRCASSARTGVVEQFFGPGTRLTVL.